These T cell receptor beta chains were read from a single sample in a study of beta chain features in type 1 diabetes. The assay was immunoSEQ multiplex PCR, and TCRdb's table has in-frame clones only and misses some. The table lists roughly 150,000 clones, approximately 8.4% of them singletons. The specimen was central memory CD4+ T cells from blood. All receptors derive from a woman under 30 in good health. Both conserved end residues are part of each CDR3. D genes are given only for firm matches. Expanded clones get a size class; other rows say once, few or many, or leave the size out.

d_call	j_call	clone_size	v_call	cdr3_aa	cdr3_nt
TRBD1	TRBJ2-5	-	TRBV7-9	CASSWTGTERMETQYF	TGTGCCAGCAGCTGGACCGGGACAGAGAGGATGGAGACCCAGTACTTC
TRBD2	TRBJ2-4	few	TRBV7-2	CASSPTSGGGKNIQYF	TGTGCCAGCAGCCCGACTAGCGGGGGCGGCAAAAACATTCAGTACTTC
TRBD1	TRBJ1-1	few	TRBV30	CAWSSPGGWTEAFF	TGTGCCTGGAGTTCTCCAGGGGGCTGGACTGAAGCTTTCTTT
-	TRBJ1-6	few	TRBV5-1	CASSPGGNSPLHF	TGCGCCAGCAGCCCAGGTGGGAATTCACCCCTCCACTTT
-	TRBJ2-3	-	TRBV7-3	CASTQGGGVNTQYF	TGTGCCAGCACCCAAGGGGGGGGCGTAAATACGCAGTATTTT
-	TRBJ2-5	-	TRBV11-3	CASSPQQETQYF	TGTGCCAGCAGCCCTCAGCAAGAGACCCAGTACTTC
TRBD1	TRBJ2-5	few	TRBV5-4	CASSLGGGGQETQYF	TGTGCCAGCAGCTTGGGAGGGGGCGGGCAAGAGACCCAGTACTTC
TRBD2	TRBJ2-1	-	TRBV5-4	CASSLDLRREGYNEQFF	TGTGCCAGCAGCTTGGACCTTAGACGGGAGGGATACAATGAGCAGTTCTTC
-	TRBJ2-3	-	TRBV9	CASSPGTGSTDTQYF	TGTGCCAGCAGCCCGGGTACAGGAAGCACAGATACGCAGTATTTT
-	TRBJ2-5	-	TRBV5-1	CASSSGQLVETQYF	TGCGCCAGCAGCTCCGGACAATTGGTAGAGACCCAGTACTTC
-	TRBJ2-2	few	TRBV30	CAWHHLGSGTGELFF	TGTGCCTGGCACCACCTTGGCTCAGGCACCGGGGAGCTGTTTTTT
-	TRBJ1-5	many	TRBV7-2	CASSPGGSNQPQHF	TGTGCCAGCAGCCCCGGGGGGAGCAATCAGCCCCAGCATTTT
TRBD1	TRBJ1-1	-	TRBV18	CASLQGAMTEAFF	TGTGCCAGCTTACAGGGGGCTATGACTGAAGCTTTCTTT
-	TRBJ2-7	-	TRBV5-1	CASSPEGGPTTYEQYF	TGCGCCAGCAGCCCGGAGGGGGGGCCAACGACCTACGAGCAGTACTTC
-	TRBJ1-1	-	TRBV30	CAWQGPTEAFF	TGTGCCTGGCAGGGGCCCACTGAAGCTTTCTTT
TRBD1	TRBJ1-1	-	TRBV6-5	CASSYPGTERAFF	TGTGCCAGCAGTTACCCCGGGACAGAGAGAGCTTTCTTT
-	TRBJ1-5	-	TRBV10-3	CAITPGPQHF	TGTGCCATCACCCCAGGGCCCCAGCATTTT
-	TRBJ2-1	-	TRBV5-1	CASSLESSSYNEQFF	TGCGCCAGCAGCTTGGAGAGTAGCTCCTACAATGAGCAGTTCTTC
-	TRBJ1-5	few	TRBV19	CASTSGVSNQPQHF	-
TRBD1	TRBJ2-7	-	TRBV2	CASSQTGDYEQYF	TGTGCCAGCAGTCAGACAGGGGATTATGAGCAGTACTTC
-	TRBJ2-7	many	TRBV7-9	CASSLATGGRSYEQYF	TGTGCCAGCAGCTTAGCGACCGGAGGGAGGTCCTACGAGCAGTACTTC
-	TRBJ2-1	many	TRBV29-1	CSVGAEKQFF	TGCAGCGTGGGGGCCGAGAAGCAGTTCTTC
-	TRBJ1-5	many	TRBV2	CASRADSINQPQHF	TGTGCCAGCAGAGCAGACAGTATCAATCAGCCCCAGCATTTT
-	TRBJ1-5	few	TRBV2	CASSPEGPQHF	TGTGCCAGCAGCCCGGAGGGGCCCCAGCATTTT
TRBD1	TRBJ1-2	few	TRBV4-1	CASSPIAGTDHGYTF	TGTGCCAGCAGCCCGATAGCCGGGACAGATCATGGCTACACCTTC
-	TRBJ2-4	few	TRBV7-9	CASSPPENIQYF	TGTGCCAGCAGCCCCCCGGAAAACATTCAGTACTTC
-	TRBJ1-1	few	TRBV9	CASSVDRRPDTEAFF	TGTGCCAGCAGCGTAGACCGCAGGCCGGACACTGAAGCTTTCTTT
-	TRBJ2-5	few	TRBV5-4	CASSFRDIAQETQYF	TGTGCCAGCAGCTTTCGGGACATCGCGCAAGAGACCCAGTACTTC
-	TRBJ1-1	-	TRBV5-1	CASSPREGANTEAFF	TGCGCCAGCAGCCCCAGAGAGGGTGCGAACACTGAAGCTTTCTTT
TRBD1	TRBJ1-2	few	TRBV11-2	CASSPRDSGGYTF	TGTGCCAGCAGCCCCCGGGACAGCGGAGGCTACACCTTC
-	TRBJ2-1	-	TRBV9	CASSVADLRGNNEQFF	TGTGCCAGCAGCGTAGCAGACCTCCGAGGGAACAATGAGCAGTTCTTC
TRBD2	TRBJ2-1	-	TRBV7-8	CASSSRSSGRALDEQFF	TGTGCCAGCAGCTCCCGTTCTAGCGGGAGGGCCCTGGATGAGCAGTTCTTC
TRBD2	TRBJ2-7	few	TRBV5-1	CASSPLAGGGGEQYF	TGCGCCAGCAGCCCACTAGCGGGGGGCGGGGGAGAGCAGTACTTC
-	TRBJ1-2	few	TRBV5-6	CASSLVYQVYGYTF	TGTGCCAGCAGCTTGGTATATCAGGTCTATGGCTACACCTTC
-	TRBJ1-6	few	TRBV27	CASSLTDPRGSPLHF	TGTGCCAGCAGTTTAACGGACCCCAGGGGTTCACCCCTCCACTTT
TRBD1	TRBJ1-1	-	TRBV7-2	CASTLEGQGAWNTEAFF	TGTGCCAGCACCTTGGAAGGACAGGGGGCCTGGAATACTGAAGCTTTCTTT
-	TRBJ2-7	-	TRBV2	CASRYSSYEQYF	TGTGCCAGCAGGTACAGTTCCTACGAGCAGTACTTC
-	TRBJ1-4	few	TRBV18	CASSPRTQQGDEKLFF	TGTGCCAGCTCACCGAGGACCCAACAGGGAGATGAAAAACTGTTTTTT
TRBD2	TRBJ2-5	-	TRBV4-3	CASSQSSGGTQETQYF	TGCGCCAGCAGCCAGAGTAGCGGGGGGACCCAAGAGACCCAGTACTTC
TRBD1	TRBJ2-1	-	TRBV7-2	CASGTGIRNEQFF	TGTGCAAGCGGGACAGGGATTCGAAATGAGCAGTTCTTC
-	TRBJ2-7	-	TRBV5-1	CASSLMATVYEQYF	TGCGCCAGCAGCTTGATGGCGACAGTATACGAGCAGTACTTC
-	TRBJ2-7	few	TRBV5-5	CASSMGTPGDEQYF	TGTGCCAGCAGCATGGGAACTCCCGGGGACGAGCAGTACTTC
-	TRBJ1-4	-	TRBV5-1	CASSLGGTREKLFF	TGCGCCAGCAGCCTGGGCGGGACCCGTGAAAAACTGTTTTTT
TRBD1	TRBJ2-5	once	TRBV2	CASSVDRAREETQYF	TGTGCCAGCAGTGTCGACAGGGCAAGGGAAGAGACCCAGTACTTC
TRBD2	TRBJ2-4	-	TRBV5-1	CASSLGPGGPNIQYF	TGCGCCAGCAGCTTGGGACCGGGAGGGCCAAACATTCAGTACTTC
TRBD1	TRBJ1-5	-	TRBV2	CASSPNRGSNQPQHF	TGTGCCAGCAGTCCTAACAGGGGTAGCAATCAGCCCCAGCATTTT
-	TRBJ1-1	few	TRBV6-1	CASKRTVKLNTEAFF	TGTGCCAGCAAAAGGACAGTAAAGTTGAACACTGAAGCTTTCTTT